A single sample is the source of the 18 T cell receptor beta chains below, sequenced in a study of shared clonotypes between healthy human individuals. Positively selected for CCR7, the CD45RO-negative cells used as naive CD8 cells excluded terminally differentiated effector memory CD45RA+ cells. Assay used: immunoSEQ multiplex PCR; TCRdb lists only in-frame clones, some missing. The repertoire consists of under 2,000,000 clones, with about 95% occurring once and the leading ten covering around 1.2%. Sequencing used naive CD8+ T cells sorted from blood. The source is a young man in good health.

This clone was observed once. This sample includes further DNA sequences coding for the same CDR3. This chain connects TRBV5-4 to TRBJ1-4; maybe TRBD1 (6 bases). The CDR3 sequence is 14 residues long. The germline V gene has CDR1 SGHNT and CDR2 YYREEE (reference sequence). V lost 2 bases and J lost 5, with 10 bases in between. The CDR3 region has the DNA TGTGCCAGCAGCTTACAGGGAGGAAATGAAAAACTGTTTTTT. As protein: CASSLQGGNEKLFF.

The chain couples TRBV27 to TRBJ1-5; tentative D call: TRBD1 (5 bases). Germline V gene lookup returns CDR1 MNHEY and CDR2 SMNVEV (reference sequence). CDR3 length: 15 amino acids. Trimming pared 4 bases from V and 0 bases from J, leaving 10 bases between. The CDR3 DNA follows: TGTGCCAGCAGTTGGGGTGGGGGTAGCAATCAGCCCCAGCATTTT. Residues: CASSWGGGSNQPQHF.

The chain couples TRBV4-1 to TRBJ1-5, with D possibly matching TRBD1 (6 bases). CDR3 size: 15 residues. In germline, CDR1 is MGHRA, CDR2 YSYEKL. Trimming cost V 0 bases and J 7 bases, with 13 bases left between them. DNA of the CDR3: TGCGCCAGCAGCCAAGAGACCCGGGGGCAGCAGCCCCAGCATTTT. This translates into CASSQETRGQQPQHF.

V gene TRBV27 combines with J gene TRBJ2-6, with D unresolved. The germline V gene has CDR1 MNHEY and CDR2 SMNVEV (reference sequence). The CDR3 consists of 15 residues. Trimming left V 8 bases short and J 0 bases short, with 11 bases between. CDR3 sequence reads: CASGTLISGANVLTF. Written as DNA, the CDR3 is TGTGCCAGCGGAACACTCATCTCTGGGGCCAACGTCCTGACTTTC.

With respect to this clone: Other DNA sequences within the sample encode an identical CDR3. The chain couples TRBV27 to TRBJ1-5; D ambiguous. V shed 4 bases and J shed 4 bases, with 8 bases lying between them. This CDR3 is 13 amino acids long. The germline V gene encodes CDR1 MNHEY and CDR2 SMNVEV (reference sequence). CDR3 sequence: CASSWGINQPQHF. The CDR3 region has the DNA TGTGCCAGCAGTTGGGGAATAAATCAGCCCCAGCATTTT.

The chain is built from TRBV2 and TRBJ2-2, with D unresolved. This CDR3 contains 17 residues. V was cut by 6 bases and J by 4 bases, with 21 bases left in between. CDR1 is SNHLY, CDR2 FYNNEI, per germline. The DNA of the CDR3 is TGTGCCAGCAGCTACTTACCCGGACGGATGAGCACCGGGGAGCTGTTTTTT. Protein sequence: CASSYLPGRMSTGELFF.

The genes are TRBV4-1 and TRBJ2-3, with D hard to call. CDR1 MGHRA and CDR2 YSYEKL come from the germline V gene. V lost 0 bases and J lost 5, with 9 bases in between. The CDR3 extends over 14 amino acids. CDR3 loop: CASSQERQLDTQYF. The DNA of the CDR3 is TGCGCCAGCAGCCAAGAACGGCAGTTAGATACGCAGTATTTT.

J is TRBJ2-5 and V is TRBV7-2, with a tentative D call TRBD2 (5 bases). V was clipped by 5 bases and J by 5 bases, with 18 bases between them. The length of the CDR3 is 15 residues. Looked up from germline, CDR1 is SGHTA and CDR2 is FQGNSA. The CDR3 bases are TGTGCCAGCAGCCCACTTCCCCGGGGATGGGAGACCCAGTACTTC. Protein sequence: CASSPLPRGWETQYF.

The rearrangement links TRBV27 to TRBJ2-7; TRBD1 is a possible D gene (6 bases). The germline CDR1 and CDR2 sequences are MNHEY and SMNVEV (reference sequence). The V end lost 3 bases, the J end lost 2 bases, and 17 bases lay between the germline ends. The CDR3 is 16 amino acids. Here the CDR3 reads CASSLGPGTKTYEQYF. Here the CDR3 DNA reads TGTGCCAGCAGTTTGGGGCCAGGGACAAAGACCTACGAGCAGTACTTC.

The rearrangement links TRBV7-9 to TRBJ1-5; weak D call: TRBD1 (5 bases). The CDR3 spans 14 residues. Germline CDR1 SEHNR, CDR2 FQNEAQ (reference sequence). The germline V and J ends were trimmed by 4 bases and 4 bases, with 11 bases remaining between them. In nucleotides, the CDR3 is TGTGCCAGCAGCTCTGGGGCAGGGAATCAGCCCCAGCATTTT. It specifies CASSSGAGNQPQHF.

This chain links TRBV19 with TRBJ2-7; perhaps TRBD1 as D (6 bases). CDR1 and CDR2 from the germline V gene are LNHDA and SQIVND (reference sequence). V shed 5 bases and J shed 4 bases, with 12 bases lying between them. The length of the CDR3 is 13 residues. The CDR3: CASSPGQFYEQYF. In nucleotides, the CDR3 is TGTGCCAGTAGTCCTGGACAGTTTTACGAGCAGTACTTC.

The J gene is TRBJ2-7, the V gene TRBV4-1, with 9 bases fitting TRBD1. This CDR3 is 15 amino acids long. Looked up from germline, CDR1 is MGHRA and CDR2 is YSYEKL. Germline trimming cut 3 bases from V and 4 bases from J; bases unmatched to any gene: 7. This chain's CDR3 is CASSQDRGLLYEQYF. In DNA, the CDR3 is TGCGCCAGCAGCCAGGACAGGGGATTATTGTACGAGCAGTACTTC.

This chain connects TRBV9 to TRBJ2-7, with TRBD1 as a possible D gene (6 bases). This CDR3 comprises 15 residues. Looked up from germline, CDR1 is SGDLS and CDR2 is YYNGEE. Between the trimmed V and J ends, which lost 2 bases and 2 bases, there was a span of 14 bases. CDR3 nucleotide sequence: TGTGCCAGCAGCGTCCTTGGGGGCCCGACCTACGAGCAGTACTTC. Protein sequence: CASSVLGGPTYEQYF.

The count of this clone is one. The rearrangement joins TRBV5-1 to TRBJ2-6, with unresolved D. The V gene's germline CDR1 is SGHRS and CDR2 YFSETQ. V dropped 4 bases and J dropped 1 base, with 15 bases sitting between them. This CDR3 spans 17 amino acids. The CDR3: CASSLHPDTSGANVLTF. The CDR3, as DNA: TGCGCCAGCAGCCTTCATCCCGATACGTCTGGGGCCAACGTCCTGACTTTC.

The chain uses TRBV19 and TRBJ1-1; 7 positions match TRBD1. V was pared by 3 bases and J by 6 bases, with 4 bases of the junction left unmatched. The CDR3 sequence is 13 residues long. Germline V gives CDR1 LNHDA, CDR2 SQIVND (reference sequence). DNA for the CDR3: TGTGCCAGTAGTATCTTGGGGACAGCTGAAGCTTTCTTT. It yields the protein CASSILGTAEAFF. The full variable domain, in which reference TRBV19 and TRBJ1-1 provide the parts outside the CDR3, is DGGITQSPKYLFRKEGQNVTLSCEQNLNHDAMYWYRQDPGQGLRLIYYSQIVNDFQKGDIAEGYSVSREKKESFPLTVTSAQKNPTAFYLCASSILGTAEAFFGQGTRLTVV.

The genes are TRBV7-8 and TRBJ2-1; 9 bases agree with TRBD2. Germline V gene lookup returns CDR1 SGHVS and CDR2 FQNEAQ. The CDR3 is made up of 15 amino acids. V lost 5 bases and J lost 4; bases outside the gene matches: 6. Here the CDR3 DNA reads TGTGCCAGCAGCCTAGGACTAGCGCAATACAATGAGCAGTTCTTC. Its protein is CASSLGLAQYNEQFF.

V gene TRBV5-4 combines with J gene TRBJ2-7; D unresolved. This CDR3 has 14 residues. CDR1 SGHNT and CDR2 YYREEE come from the germline V gene (reference sequence). The V gene lost 2 bases and the J gene lost 5 bases, with 14 bases spanning the gap. As DNA, the CDR3 is TGTGCCAGCAGCTTTTTAGGACCCCGAGACGAGCAGTACTTC. Protein product: CASSFLGPRDEQYF.

The chain employs TRBV4-3 and TRBJ2-7; 7 bases agree with TRBD1. The CDR3 has 14 residues. The junction had 7 bases not matched to a gene; V was cut back by 6 bases and J by 2 bases. The germline V gene encodes CDR1 LGHNA and CDR2 YSLEER. The CDR3: CASSSGTATYEQYF. The DNA for the CDR3 is TGCGCCAGCAGTTCCGGGACAGCCACCTACGAGCAGTACTTC.